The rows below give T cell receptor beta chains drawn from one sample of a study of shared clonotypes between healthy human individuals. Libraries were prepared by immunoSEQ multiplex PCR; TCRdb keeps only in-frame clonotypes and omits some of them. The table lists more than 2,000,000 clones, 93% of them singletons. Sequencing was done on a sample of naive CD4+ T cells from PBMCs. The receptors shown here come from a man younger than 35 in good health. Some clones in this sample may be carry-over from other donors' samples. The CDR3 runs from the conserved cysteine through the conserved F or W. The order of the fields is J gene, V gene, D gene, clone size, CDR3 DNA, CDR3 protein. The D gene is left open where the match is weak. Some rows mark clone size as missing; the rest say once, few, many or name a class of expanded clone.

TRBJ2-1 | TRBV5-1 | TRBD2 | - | TGCGCCAGCAGCGACAGCGGGATCAGGTCCTACAATGAGCAGTTCTTC | CASSDSGIRSYNEQFF
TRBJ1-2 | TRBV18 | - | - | TGTGCCAGCTCACCATCTCCGCTGGAGAGTGGCTACACCTTC | CASSPSPLESGYTF
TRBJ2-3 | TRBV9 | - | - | TGTGCCAGCAGCGTAGTACCCGAGCGCACAGATACGCAGTATTTT | CASSVVPERTDTQYF
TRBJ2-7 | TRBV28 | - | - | TGTGCCAGCAGTTTACCGACCGAGCAGTACTTC | CASSLPTEQYF
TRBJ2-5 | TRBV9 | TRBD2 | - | TGTGCCAGCAGCAAAGGCGGTAGCGGGAGTGGGAGCGAGACCCAGTACTTC | CASSKGGSGSGSETQYF
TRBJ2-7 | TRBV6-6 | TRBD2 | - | TGTGCCAGCACCCGAGGACTAGCGGGCCTATACGAGCAGTACTTC | CASTRGLAGLYEQYF
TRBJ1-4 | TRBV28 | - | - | TGTGCCAGCAGCGTCGTAGGGGGAAAACTGTTTTTT | CASSVVGGKLFF
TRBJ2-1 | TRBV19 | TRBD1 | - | TGTGCCAGTAGTGGGACAGGGGCGCGAGGTGAGCAGTTCTTC | CASSGTGARGEQFF
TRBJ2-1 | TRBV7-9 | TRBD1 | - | TGTGCCAGCAGCTTGGGCCCGGGACAGGGGGCAGATGAGCAGTTCTTC | CASSLGPGQGADEQFF
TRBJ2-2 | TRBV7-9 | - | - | TGTGCCAGCAGCCAACTCGGGACTTGGGGAACCGGGGAGCTGTTTTTT | CASSQLGTWGTGELFF
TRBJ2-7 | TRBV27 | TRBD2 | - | TGTGCCAGCAGTCCCGGACTGACTAGCGTGTCCTACGAGCAGTACTTC | CASSPGLTSVSYEQYF
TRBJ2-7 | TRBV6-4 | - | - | TGTGCCAGCAGTGTGCGTCCAGGGAATTACTACGAGCAGTACTTC | CASSVRPGNYYEQYF
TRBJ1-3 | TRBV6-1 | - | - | TGTGCCAGCAGTGAGGTTTCCTGGGGCTCTGGCTCTGGAAACACCATATATTTT | CASSEVSWGSGSGNTIYF
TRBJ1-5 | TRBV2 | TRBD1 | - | TGTGCCAGCAGTGAGGACAGGGGGAACAATCAGCCCCAGCATTTT | CASSEDRGNNQPQHF
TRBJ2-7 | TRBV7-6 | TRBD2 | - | TGTGCCACCCGAGGGGATCGCGGGAGCCTAACTTCCTACGAGCAGTACTTC | CATRGDRGSLTSYEQYF
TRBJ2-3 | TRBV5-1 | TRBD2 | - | TGCGCCAGCAGGGGACTAGCGGGAGTCGAAGGTACGCAGTATTTT | CASRGLAGVEGTQYF
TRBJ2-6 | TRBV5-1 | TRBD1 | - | TGCGCCAGCCAACAGGGGGCGACGGGGGCCAACGTCCTGACTTTC | CASQQGATGANVLTF
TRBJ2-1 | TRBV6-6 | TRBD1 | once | TGTGCCAGCAGCGCAACAGGGGGCTCCTACAATGAGCAGTTCTTC | CASSATGGSYNEQFF
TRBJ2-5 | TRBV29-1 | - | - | TGCAGCGTTTCCGACAGGACCCAAGAGACCCAGTACTTC | CSVSDRTQETQYF
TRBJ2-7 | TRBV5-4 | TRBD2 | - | TGTGCCAGCAGCTCGGAGGGACTAGCAGCCTACGAGCAGTACTTC | CASSSEGLAAYEQYF
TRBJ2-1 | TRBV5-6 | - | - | TGTGCCAGCAGACATCGGGGGAAGTCCTACAATGAGCAGTTCTTC | CASRHRGKSYNEQFF
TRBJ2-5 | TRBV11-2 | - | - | TGTGCCACCAGCGCAGGACAAGAGACCCAGTACTTC | CATSAGQETQYF